The 24 T cell receptor beta chains below come from one sample, sequenced in a study of glioma-infiltrating T cells. Using RNA template, CDR3s of TCR alpha and beta were amplified with iRepertoire arm-PCR. Using its own MiXCR run on the multiplex PCR reads, TCRdb lists one record per CDR3 protein. The data contain about 180,000 distinct CDR3 sequences, roughly two fifths of them singletons. The sample taken for sequencing was glioma tissue, nonneoplastic brain tissue, or PBMCs (not recorded which). Receptors were obtained from a human donor with low-grade glioma or glioblastoma, undergoing nonglioma brain surgery, or in good health (not recorded which).

V usage is TRBV5-1 and J usage is TRBJ2-5, with a possible D match to TRBD1 (6 bases). This CDR3 comprises 15 residues. Deletions cut 4 bases from V and 5 bases from J, with 18 bases between. CDR1 is SGHRS and CDR2 is YFSETQ in the germline V gene. CDR3: CASSVGTSFYETQYF. The DNA for the CDR3 is TGCGCCAGCAGCGTCGGGACATCGTTTTATGAGACCCAGTACTTC.

This clonotype was recorded a few times. The rearrangement joins TRBV2 to TRBJ1-2, with D possibly being TRBD1 (5 bases). With 1 base removed from V and 5 bases from J, the gap between germline ends came to 17 bases. The CDR3 is 16 residues long. CDR1 is SNHLY and CDR2 is FYNNEI in the germline V gene. The DNA of the CDR3 is TGTGCCAGCAGTGAAGGCCGAGAGGGGAGATCGTATGGCTACACCTTC. It translates to CASSEGREGRSYGYTF.

This clonotype is medium-sized. The chain joins TRBV7-2 to TRBJ2-7; 8 nucleotides agree with TRBD2. With V trimmed by 1 base and J by 2 bases, 13 bases remained unmatched. Per germline, CDR1 SGHTA and CDR2 FQGNSA. The CDR3 runs 18 residues. CDR3 sequence: CASSLEGIGRLATYEQYF. CDR3 coding DNA: TGTGCCAGCAGCTTAGAAGGTATAGGGAGACTAGCGACCTACGAGCAGTACTTC.

A note on this clonotype: With a much larger clone just one base away, this may be a read error. The chain's CDR3 is CASSASRRVYNEQFF. For the CDR3, the DNA is TGTGCCAGCAGCGCCAGCCGGAGGGTCTACAATGAGCAGTTCTTC. This sequence joins TRBV6-1 and TRBJ2-1, with a tentative D call TRBD2 (6 bases). Germline CDR1 is MNHNS and CDR2 is SASEGT. The CDR3 has 15 residues. The V end was cut by 6 bases, the J end by 3 bases, with 15 bases between.

The rearrangement links TRBV20-1 to TRBJ2-5; D perhaps matches TRBD2 (5 bases). From germline, CDR1 is DFQATT and CDR2 SNEGSKA (reference sequence). CDR3 length: 13 residues. The ends were cut back, 4 bases at V and 3 bases at J, with 12 bases in the middle. CDR3 nucleotides: TGCAGTGCTACAGCGGAGCGAAAAGAGACCCAGTACTTC. Amino acids: CSATAERKETQYF.

This clonotype was seen at least ten times. The chain couples TRBV6-1 to TRBJ1-2; D is unclear. V shed 6 bases and J shed 12 bases, with 14 bases lying between them. The germline V gene has CDR1 MNHNS and CDR2 SASEGT. CDR3 length: 11 residues. The CDR3 sequence: CASRTFEGHTF. DNA for the CDR3: TGTGCCAGCAGGACATTTGAGGGCCACACCTTC.

The J gene is TRBJ2-5, the V gene TRBV6-2 or TRBV6-3; D unclear. The CDR3 sequence is 15 residues long. CDR1 and CDR2 from the germline V gene are MNHEY and SVGEGT. V lost 2 bases to trimming and J lost 2 bases, with 12 bases between them. CDR3 region: CASSYARTIQETQYF. CDR3 nucleotides: TGTGCCAGCAGTTACGCACGCACGATACAAGAGACCCAGTACTTC.

This clonotype was counted ten times or more. This sequence joins TRBV20-1 and TRBJ2-7, with 9 bases fitting TRBD1. The germline V gene encodes CDR1 DFQATT and CDR2 SNEGSKA (reference sequence). The CDR3 is made up of 14 amino acids. V lost 5 bases, J lost 2 bases, and 7 bases stayed unmatched. The CDR3, as DNA: TGCAGTGCTCTCTCCGGGACAGGGACCTACGAGCAGTACTTC. Residues: CSALSGTGTYEQYF.

This clonotype appeared a few times. This chain uses TRBV19 with TRBJ2-1; 13 nucleotides align to TRBD2. This CDR3 comprises 15 residues. Per the germline V gene, CDR1 is LNHDA and CDR2 is SQIVND (reference sequence). J gave up 8 bases and V 5 bases, and 6 bases lay outside the gene matches. CDR3: CASSPGTSGIDEQFF. The CDR3 region has the DNA TGTGCCAGTAGTCCAGGGACTAGCGGGATCGATGAGCAGTTCTTC. The full variable domain, with the rest looked up from reference TRBV19 and TRBJ2-1, is DGGITQSPKYLFRKEGQNVTLSCEQNLNHDAMYWYRQDPGQGLRLIYYSQIVNDFQKGDIAEGYSVSREKKESFPLTVTSAQKNPTAFYLCASSPGTSGIDEQFFGPGTRLTVL.

This clonotype was counted a few times. The chain recombines TRBV7-9 with TRBJ2-7; 9 nucleotides line up with TRBD1. The CDR3 loop spans 17 amino acids. J gave up 4 bases and V 4 bases, and 14 bases lay outside the gene matches. From germline, CDR1 is SEHNR and CDR2 FQNEAQ (reference sequence). CDR3 residues: CASSSKFTGQGLYEQYF. In nucleotides, the CDR3 is TGTGCCAGCAGCTCTAAATTCACGGGACAGGGCCTATACGAGCAGTACTTC.

The sample holds a few counts of this clonotype. The chain recombines TRBV19 with TRBJ1-1, with D possibly TRBD1 on 5 matching bases. Germline CDR1 reads LNHDA; CDR2 reads SQIVND (reference sequence). V was clipped by 2 bases and J by 5 bases, with 12 bases between them. This CDR3 is built from 14 residues. The CDR3 sequence: CASSIQGGGTEAFF. CDR3 sequence (DNA): TGTGCCAGTAGTATACAGGGCGGAGGGACTGAAGCTTTCTTT.

As regards this clonotype: A read error is possible here, since a much larger clone lies one base away. This chain links TRBV12-3 or TRBV12-4 with TRBJ1-5; no clear D gene. The CDR3 has 13 amino acids. The CDR3 region is CASSSGLDQPHHF. As DNA, the CDR3 is TGTGCCAGCAGTTCCGGACTGGATCAGCCCCATCATTTT.

V usage is TRBV5-1 and J usage is TRBJ2-7, with D possibly TRBD2 on 6 matching bases. V was pared by 0 bases and J by 2 bases, with 12 bases between. The germline gives CDR1 SGHRS, CDR2 YFSETQ. The CDR3 has 15 amino acids. The CDR3 is CASSLVSGSTYEQYF. The CDR3, as DNA: TGCGCCAGCAGCTTGGTTAGCGGTAGCACCTACGAGCAGTACTTC.

Regarding this clonotype: Since a much larger clone is just one base distant, this may be a read error. The rearrangement joins TRBV3-1 to TRBJ1-1, with D unresolved. Trimming stripped 3 bases from V and 1 base from J, with 6 bases between. The germline V gene has CDR1 LGHDT and CDR2 YNNKEL (reference sequence). The CDR3 runs to 13 residues. The CDR3 sequence is CASSQWGNTEAFF. CDR3 nucleotide sequence: TGTGCCAGCAGCCAGTGGGGGAACACTGAAGCTTTCTTT.

This clonotype was counted many times. V and J are TRBV20-1 and TRBJ1-1; D remains ambiguous. This CDR3 is built from 14 residues. V dropped 1 base and J dropped 4 bases, with 13 bases sitting between them. CDR1 is DFQATT and CDR2 is SNEGSKA in the germline V gene (reference sequence). CDR3 in amino acids: CSARGPGLGTEAFF. CDR3 bases: TGCAGTGCTAGAGGACCCGGGTTGGGCACTGAAGCTTTCTTT.

This clonotype was picked up many times. The rearrangement uses TRBV3-1 and TRBJ2-5; TRBD2 agrees at 9 bases. V dropped 5 bases and J dropped 10; count of bases not matched to a gene: 5. Germline loops: CDR1 LGHDT, CDR2 YNNKEL (reference sequence). There are 12 residues in the CDR3. In DNA form, the CDR3 reads TGTGCCAGCAGCTCTAGCGGGATGAGCCAGTACTTC. It translates to CASSSSGMSQYF.

The table lists this clonotype with a few counts. The chain carries TRBV14 and TRBJ2-3; D is undetermined. The germline V gene has CDR1 SGHDN and CDR2 FVKESK. V was cut by 8 bases and J by 7 bases, with 13 bases left in between. The CDR3 covers 12 residues. The chain's CDR3 is CASSKELNTQYF. DNA for the CDR3: TGTGCCAGCTCGAAGGAACTGAATACGCAGTATTTT.

The gene calls are TRBV4-1 and TRBJ2-5; 10 bases fit TRBD2. Germline-derived CDR1 and CDR2 are MGHRA and YSYEKL. J lost 1 base, V lost 4 bases, and 6 bases had no gene match. This CDR3 comprises 16 residues. This chain's CDR3 is CASSPVAGGLQETQYF. The CDR3 nucleotides read TGCGCCAGCAGCCCAGTAGCGGGAGGCCTCCAAGAGACCCAGTACTTC.

The chain couples TRBV6-6 to TRBJ1-3; weak D call: TRBD1 (6 bases). The CDR3 loop spans 15 amino acids. In germline, CDR1 is MNHNY, CDR2 SVGAGI (reference sequence). Trimming removed 0 bases from V and 4 bases from J, with 10 bases in between. The CDR3 protein is CASSYSRGRGNTIYF. Here the CDR3 DNA reads TGTGCCAGCAGTTACTCTCGGGGGCGAGGAAACACCATATATTTT.

A single count supports this clonotype. A read error is possible here, since a much larger clone lies one base away. The chain uses TRBV25-1 and TRBJ2-7; D perhaps matches TRBD1 (5 bases). This CDR3 has 12 amino acids. Trimming shortened V by 3 bases and J by 8 bases, and 11 bases separated the two germline ends. Germline V gene sequence: CDR1 MGHDK, CDR2 SYGVNS. The chain's CDR3 is CASSDPWTKQYF. The CDR3 DNA is TGTGCCAGCAGTGACCCGTGGACAAAGCAGTACTTC.

This clonotype has only a few counts. V gene TRBV29-1 combines with J gene TRBJ2-7, with D possibly matching TRBD1 (5 bases). The ends were cut back, 4 bases at V and 3 bases at J, with 10 bases in the middle. This CDR3 spans 12 amino acids. Germline V gene data show CDR1 as SQVTM and CDR2 as ANQGSEA. CDR3 sequence: CSVVTDNYEQYF. The CDR3 DNA sequence: TGCAGCGTTGTGACGGACAACTACGAGCAGTACTTC.

This clonotype has at least ten counts. This rearrangement joins TRBV20-1 to TRBJ2-3; D uncertain. V lost 0 bases to trimming and J lost 3 bases, with 13 bases between them. The CDR3 runs 15 residues. Germline CDR1 and CDR2: DFQATT and SNEGSKA (reference sequence). The CDR3 loop is CSARDYGDSTDTQYF. The CDR3 bases are TGCAGTGCTAGAGATTATGGGGATTCGACAGATACGCAGTATTTT.

This rearrangement joins TRBV7-8 to TRBJ2-1; D might be TRBD2 (5 bases). Germline CDR1 SGHVS, CDR2 FQNEAQ. The V and J ends lost 7 bases and 10 bases respectively, with 20 bases between them. There are 14 residues in the CDR3. The CDR3 nucleotides are TGTGCCAGCACCAACGGGATTAGGACTCGGGAGCAGTTCTTC. The encoded protein is CASTNGIRTREQFF.

A word on this clonotype: A much larger clone lies a single base off, so this may be a read error. The chain carries TRBV14 and TRBJ2-7, with a weak D call TRBD2 (5 bases). V dropped 4 bases and J dropped 7 bases, with 20 bases sitting between them. In germline, CDR1 is SGHDN, CDR2 FVKESK. The length of the CDR3 is 15 residues. In nucleotides, the CDR3 is TGTGCCAGCAGCCTGAAAGCGGTAGGGCTAGTAGAGCAGTACTTC. It codes for CASSLKAVGLVEQYF. Based on the CDR3 plus reference TRBV14 and TRBJ2-7, the full variable domain is EAGVTQFPSHSVIEKGQTVTLRCDPISGHDNLYWYRRVMGKEIKFLLHFVKESKQDESGMPNNRFLAERTGGTYSTLKVQPAELEDSGVYFCASSLKAVGLVEQYFGPGTRLTVT.